These T cell receptor beta chains were read from a single sample in a study of blood T cell repertoires in COVID-19. The table came from immunoSEQ multiplex PCR; TCRdb's copy has only in-frame clones and leaves some out. This table has about 91,000 clones, approximately 90% appearing once. Sequenced: peripheral blood. These receptor sequences come from a woman at least 80 years old with active COVID-19. CDR3s include the opening cysteine and the closing phenylalanine or tryptophan. A D gene is named only where the DNA matches it firmly. Not every row has a clone size; where given, it reads once, few, many or a size class.

v_call	cdr3_length	clone_size	d_call	j_call	cdr3_nt	cdr3_aa
TRBV5-1	13	.	.	TRBJ1-1	TGCGCCAGCGCCTACTCAGGGAACACTGAAGCTTTCTTT	CASAYSGNTEAFF
TRBV19	15	.	TRBD2	TRBJ2-1	TGTGCCAGTAGTATAGTCAGCGGGAGGGCTGGCGAGCAGTTCTTC	CASSIVSGRAGEQFF
TRBV11-3	13	.	.	TRBJ2-5	TGTGCCAGCAGCCTTTTGGAGGGTGGGACCCAGTACTTC	CASSLLEGGTQYF
TRBV5-6	15	.	TRBD2	TRBJ2-3	TGTGCCAGCAGCTTCGGACTAGCGGCCACAGATACGCAGTATTTT	CASSFGLAATDTQYF
TRBV27	14	.	.	TRBJ2-7	TGTGCCAGCAGTTTAGCGGTACCCTCCTACGAGCAGTACTTC	CASSLAVPSYEQYF
TRBV7-2	15	.	TRBD2	TRBJ2-3	TGTGCCAGCAGCTCCTGGCGGGAGTCTTCAGATACGCAGTATTTT	CASSSWRESSDTQYF
TRBV5-5	14	once	TRBD2	TRBJ2-7	TGTGCCAGCAGCTGGGCTAGCGGCGGGGGCGAGCAGTACTTC	CASSWASGGGEQYF
TRBV14	19	.	.	TRBJ2-5	TGTGCCAGCAGCCAAGATTCTTGGGGCAGGGGCGATGGGCAAGAGACCCAGTACTTC	CASSQDSWGRGDGQETQYF
TRBV27	15	.	TRBD1	TRBJ2-3	TGTGCCAGCAGCCTGGGACAGGGTTACGAAGATACGCAGTATTTT	CASSLGQGYEDTQYF
TRBV7-2	15	.	.	TRBJ1-4	TGTGCCAGCAGCTCAGCCCTCGGGAGAAATGAAAAACTGTTTTTT	CASSSALGRNEKLFF
TRBV18	16	.	.	TRBJ2-7	TGTGCCAGCTCACCGTCGAATGGGGGGGCGCACGACGAGCAGTACTTC	CASSPSNGGAHDEQYF
TRBV7-3	14	.	TRBD2	TRBJ2-2	TGTGCCAGCAATCCGGGGGGGAACACCGGGGAGCTGTTTTTT	CASNPGGNTGELFF
TRBV28	16	.	TRBD1	TRBJ1-1	TGTGCCAGCAGTTTAGCGCTCAGGGGGCTAACGACTGAAGCTTTCTTT	CASSLALRGLTTEAFF
TRBV5-1	16	.	TRBD2	TRBJ2-7	TGCGCCAGCAGCTCAAAACCGGGACTACCAACCTACGAGCAGTACTTC	CASSSKPGLPTYEQYF
TRBV5-4	14	.	TRBD2	TRBJ2-3	TGTGCCAGCAGCCCAAGCGGGGTTAGGGATACGCAGTATTTT	CASSPSGVRDTQYF
TRBV25-1	17	once	TRBD2	TRBJ2-2	TGTGCCAGCAGTGGGACTAGCGGGGGAGGGGACACCGGGGAGCTGTTTTTT	CASSGTSGGGDTGELFF
TRBV5-4	16	once	TRBD1	TRBJ2-7	TGTGCCAGCAGCCAAATTGACAGGGGGCTAATCTACGAGCAGTACTTC	CASSQIDRGLIYEQYF
TRBV19	13	.	TRBD1	TRBJ1-2	TGTGCCAGCGCGGAACAGGGGTTATGGGGCTACACCTTC	CASAEQGLWGYTF
TRBV19	17	once	TRBD2	TRBJ2-6	TGTGCCAGTAGCCGACCCGGGGGGTTGGGTGGGGCCAACGTCCTGACTTTC	CASSRPGGLGGANVLTF
TRBV9	13	.	.	TRBJ2-1	TGTGCCAGTGGCTCGGGGACCTACAATGAGCAGTTCTTC	CASGSGTYNEQFF
TRBV3-1/TRBV3-2	16	.	TRBD1	TRBJ2-1	TGTGCCAGCAGTGAAGACGGGACAGGGTCCTACAATGAGCAGTTCTTC	CASSEDGTGSYNEQFF
TRBV5-1	15	.	TRBD1	TRBJ1-2	TGCGCCAGCAGCGGCAACAGGGGGAAGAACTATGGCTACACCTTC	CASSGNRGKNYGYTF
TRBV3-1/TRBV3-2	13	.	.	TRBJ1-3	TGTGCCAGCCTTAAGGAGGGTGGAAACACCATATATTTT	CASLKEGGNTIYF
TRBV5-6	16	few	.	TRBJ2-7	TGTGCCAGCAGCTTGATCCTCCCAGGGTCGGTCTACGAGCAGTACTTC	CASSLILPGSVYEQYF
TRBV7-2	18	.	TRBD2	TRBJ2-5	TGTGCCAGCAGCTCGCCCCTAGCGGGAGGTCTCGGACAAGAGACCCAGTACTTC	CASSSPLAGGLGQETQYF
TRBV19	14	.	TRBD1	TRBJ1-1	TGTGCCAGTGACAGCATAACAGGGGGTGCAAGAGCTTTCTTT	CASDSITGGARAFF
TRBV5-1	16	.	TRBD1	TRBJ2-3	TGCGCCAGCGGGGGGGACAGGGGGCGAGGCACAGATACGCAGTATTTT	CASGGDRGRGTDTQYF
TRBV29-1	13	once	TRBD1	TRBJ1-3	TGCAGCGTCTCGACAGGGGCTGGAAACACCATATATTTT	CSVSTGAGNTIYF
TRBV18	18	.	.	TRBJ2-4	TGTGCCAGCTCACAACGCCCGGACACCATCGGAGCCAAAAACATTCAGTACTTC	CASSQRPDTIGAKNIQYF
TRBV6-6	16	.	TRBD1	TRBJ1-2	TGTGCCAGCAGTCCTAGTCCCGGGACAGGGAACTATGGCTACACCTTC	CASSPSPGTGNYGYTF
TRBV28	12	.	.	TRBJ2-5	TGTGCCAGCGTCTCGCGCTGGGAGACCCAGTACTTC	CASVSRWETQYF
TRBV20-1	14	.	.	TRBJ2-1	TGCAGTGCTAATGACGGGTTCGGCACCTATGAGCAGTTCTTC	CSANDGFGTYEQFF